This T cell receptor (beta chain) was observed in a study of OX40 agonist ivuxolimab in advanced cancers. For the wider study: Ivuxolimab was a fully human IgG2 agonistic monoclonal antibody targeting the costimulatory receptor OX40 (CD134). Intravenous ivuxolimab was administered to patients every 2 weeks at six dose levels: 0.01, 0.1, 0.3, 1.5, 3 and 10 mg/kg. The paper reports the monotherapy dose-escalation portion (N = 52 patients) of the phase I ivuxolimab trial. Patients were allowed to have had prior anti-PD-1, anti-PD-L1 or anti-CTLA-4 therapy, and roughly 40% of the dose-escalation patients had been treated with checkpoint inhibitors. Partial responses were achieved by three dose-escalation patients, of whom one had hepatocellular carcinoma and two had cutaneous melanoma. Of the approximately 50 dose-escalation patients, hepatocellular carcinoma was present in approximately 20, melanoma in some 15, renal cell carcinoma in 9 and head and neck cancer in 9. In the dose-escalation cohort, 70% to 85% of patients were male, and the mean age was approximately 60 years, with a range of roughly 20 to 79. Peripheral TCRbeta sequencing was intended to test whether TCR sequence diversity was altered and clonal T-cell expansion was caused by ivuxolimab.

CDR1 and CDR2 were assigned from the germline V gene as SGHRS and YFSETQ. Inclusive of the bounding cysteine and phenylalanine, the CDR3 is 11 residues long. Only the CDR3 part of the read is kept: 33 bases, read in frame from the first base. The junction carries 8 bases between V and J, which are trimmed by 0 bases and 11 bases respectively. Points the paper makes about the study in general: Which antigens the clonally expanded peripheral T cells were specific for was not determined. Clonal expansion of both CD4+ and CD8+ blood T cells was observed from baseline to week 6 at doses 0.1 to 3.0 mg/kg. Low levels of normalized T-cell clonal expansion were also seen in some nonresponding patients. In partial responders in the 0.1-3.0 mg/kg groups, normalized peripheral clonal expansion was found to be among the lowest, especially among CD8+ T cells. After ivuxolimab, more expanded clones were found on average in CD8+ T cells than in CD4+ T cells.

The trial excluded patients who had a history of autoimmune disease or who were on systemic immunosuppression. Peripheral blood for TCR sequencing was collected from all dose cohorts at baseline, on cycle 4 day 1, and on cycle 7 day 1. The samples were drawn from a first-in-human, open-label, multicenter phase I dose-escalation trial of ivuxolimab. Adults with locally advanced or metastatic head and neck squamous cell, hepatocellular, melanoma or renal cell carcinoma were enrolled in the trial. Before TCR sequencing, CD4+ T cells and CD8+ T cells from peripheral blood were sorted into separate populations. Genomic DNA was isolated from the sorted cells so that the TCRbeta CDR3 region could be sequenced. The immunoSEQ Assay was used for sequencing of TCRbeta CDR3 regions. TCRdb retrieved this table from immuneACCESS and kept in-frame rearrangements only. Not all clones are present; in checked studies, unresolved V genes account for under half, and no reason is known for the remainder. The sample contains approximately 76,000 clones, about 92% of them found a single time. The ten largest clones capture 8.5% to 10% of the sample.

A word on this clone: The clone's antigen remains unknown. It has no much larger one-base neighbor in the sample; base qualities were not kept.

The starting material was CD4+ or CD8+ T cells sorted from blood, obtained in a trial of the OX40 agonist ivuxolimab. This TCR was recovered from an adult with an advanced solid tumor such as melanoma, head and neck, liver or kidney cancer. Recombination linked TRBV5-1 to TRBJ1-2; a confident D gene designation cannot be given. The CDR3 corresponds to CASSLGEKYTF. The bases are TGCGCCAGCAGCTTGGGTGAGAAGTACACCTTC.